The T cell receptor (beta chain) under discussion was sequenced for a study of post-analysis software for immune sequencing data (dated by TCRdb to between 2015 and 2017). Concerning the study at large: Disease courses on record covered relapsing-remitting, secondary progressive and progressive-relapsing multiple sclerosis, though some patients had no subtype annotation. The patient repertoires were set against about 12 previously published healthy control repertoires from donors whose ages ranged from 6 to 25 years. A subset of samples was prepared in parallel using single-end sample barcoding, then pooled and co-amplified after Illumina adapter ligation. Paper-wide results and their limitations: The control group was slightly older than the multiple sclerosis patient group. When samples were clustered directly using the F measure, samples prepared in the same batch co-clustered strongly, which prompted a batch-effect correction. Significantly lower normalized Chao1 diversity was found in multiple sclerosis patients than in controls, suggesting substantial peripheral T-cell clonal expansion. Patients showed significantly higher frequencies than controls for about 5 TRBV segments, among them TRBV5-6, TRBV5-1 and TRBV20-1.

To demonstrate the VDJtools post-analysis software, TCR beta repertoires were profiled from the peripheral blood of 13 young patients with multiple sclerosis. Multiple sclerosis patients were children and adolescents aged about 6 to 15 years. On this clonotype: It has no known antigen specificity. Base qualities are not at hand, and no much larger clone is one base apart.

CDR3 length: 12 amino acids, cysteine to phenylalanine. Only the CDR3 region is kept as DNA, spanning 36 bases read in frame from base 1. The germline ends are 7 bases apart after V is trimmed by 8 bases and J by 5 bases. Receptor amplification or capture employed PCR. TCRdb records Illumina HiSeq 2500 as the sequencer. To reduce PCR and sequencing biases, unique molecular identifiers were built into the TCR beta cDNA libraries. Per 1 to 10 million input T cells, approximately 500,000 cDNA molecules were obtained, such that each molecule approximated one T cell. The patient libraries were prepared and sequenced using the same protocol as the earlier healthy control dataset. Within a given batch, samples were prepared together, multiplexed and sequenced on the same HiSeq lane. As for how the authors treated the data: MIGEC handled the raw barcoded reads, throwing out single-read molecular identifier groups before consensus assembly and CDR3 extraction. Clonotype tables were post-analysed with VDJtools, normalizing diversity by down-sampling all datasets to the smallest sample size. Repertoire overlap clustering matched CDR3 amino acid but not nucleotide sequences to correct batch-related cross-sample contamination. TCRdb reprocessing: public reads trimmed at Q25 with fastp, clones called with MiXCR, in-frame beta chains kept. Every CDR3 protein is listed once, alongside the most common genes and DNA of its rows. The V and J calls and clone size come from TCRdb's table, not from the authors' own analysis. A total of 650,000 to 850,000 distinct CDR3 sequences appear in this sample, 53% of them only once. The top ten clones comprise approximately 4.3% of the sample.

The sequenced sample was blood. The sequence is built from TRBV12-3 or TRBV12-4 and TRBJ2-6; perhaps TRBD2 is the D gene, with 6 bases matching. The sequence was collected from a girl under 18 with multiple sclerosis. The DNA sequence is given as TGTGCCAGCCGGGGGAGGGCCAACGTCCTGACTTTC. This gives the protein CASRGRANVLTF.